This entry is about one T cell receptor (beta chain). The data were obtained in a study of blood T cell repertoires in COVID-19. Data came from immunoSEQ multiplex PCR; TCRdb stores just in-frame clones and leaves some out. The data show just over 650,000 clones, 75% to 90% seen once. Material for sequencing was peripheral blood. This clonotype originated in a woman aged 18-29 years with acute or convalescent COVID-19.

CDR3 nucleotide sequence: TGTGCCAGCAGTTTAGCGGGGATCTACGAGCAGTACTTC. Translation gives CASSLAGIYEQYF. V usage is TRBV28 and J usage is TRBJ2-7; D is perhaps TRBD2 (6 bases). The germline CDR1 and CDR2 sequences are MDHEN and SYDVKM. Trimming shortened V by 2 bases and J by 3 bases, and 8 bases separated the two germline ends. The CDR3 is 13 amino acids. The whole variable domain, filled in from reference TRBV28 and TRBJ2-7, reads DVKVTQSSRYLVKRTGEKVFLECVQDMDHENMFWYRQDPGLGLRLIYFSYDVKMKEKGDIPEGYSVSREKKERFSLILESASTNQTSMYLCASSLAGIYEQYFGPGTRLTVT.